This entry features one TCR beta chain sequence. Its antigen is not known. The lymph nodes were axillary draining lymph nodes from breast cancer patients. CDR3 length equals 17 residues. V was clipped by 3 bases and J by 3 bases; unmatched bases: 11. CDR1 is SQVTM, CDR2 ANQGSEA, per germline. These data belong to a study of breast tumors, draining lymph nodes, adjacent tissues. General observations from the study: Tumors had less TCR diversity than lymph nodes, more than nontumor tissue. Luminal-like breast cancer showed significantly higher tumor–nontumor repertoire similarity than basal-like.

TCRdb reprocessed the multiplex PCR reads with MiXCR, giving one entry per CDR3 protein. Among 150,000 to 200,000 distinct CDR3 sequences listed, roughly a third were seen once. This TCR came from a female donor with breast cancer. Some clones in this sample may be carry-over from other donors' samples. The sequenced material came from axillary lymph node tissue. The chain joins TRBV29-1 to TRBJ2-3; 11 bases fit TRBD2. Here the CDR3 reads CSVDVLAGAGRTDTQYF. Written as DNA, the CDR3 is TGCAGCGTTGATGTACTAGCGGGAGCGGGGAGAACAGATACGCAGTATTTT.